These T cell receptor beta chains were read from a single sample in a study of shared clonotypes between healthy human individuals. Measured with immunoSEQ multiplex PCR; TCRdb has only the in-frame clones, and not every one. The sample lists 2 million to 2.5 million clones, approximately 94% occurring once. Material: naive CD4+ T cells from PBMCs. These receptors originate from a man younger than 35 in good health. Some clones in this sample may be carry-over from other donors' samples. CDR3s include the opening cysteine and the closing phenylalanine or tryptophan. A D gene is named only where the DNA matches it firmly. Expanded clones are given a class, and other clones once, few, many or no size at all.

J gene | V gene | D gene | clone size | CDR3 protein | CDR3 DNA
TRBJ2-1 | TRBV18 | NA | NA | CASRRGETEQFF | TGTGCCTCACGAAGGGGGGAGACTGAGCAGTTCTTC
TRBJ2-5 | TRBV9 | TRBD2 | NA | CASSVGTSGSETQYF | TGTGCCAGCAGCGTAGGAACTAGCGGGAGTGAGACCCAGTACTTC
TRBJ1-2 | TRBV5-1 | NA | NA | CASSLEPGRYGYTF | TGCGCCAGCAGCTTGGAGCCAGGGAGGTATGGCTACACCTTC
TRBJ1-5 | TRBV21-1 | NA | NA | CASNRRRYSNQPQHF | TGTGCCAGCAACAGACGGCGGTATAGCAATCAGCCCCAGCATTTT
TRBJ1-5 | TRBV27 | NA | once | CASSLWGGRPQHF | TGTGCCAGCAGTTTATGGGGAGGACGGCCCCAGCATTTT
TRBJ2-7 | TRBV7-9 | NA | NA | CASSSIRGSSYEQYF | TGTGCCAGCAGCTCGATCAGGGGAAGCTCCTACGAGCAGTACTTC
TRBJ2-3 | TRBV2 | NA | NA | CANKRAEETDTQYF | TGTGCCAACAAACGGGCGGAGGAGACAGATACGCAGTATTTT
TRBJ2-3 | TRBV7-9 | NA | NA | CASSNPSKYGLDTQYF | TGTGCCAGCAGCAATCCTTCCAAATATGGGTTAGATACGCAGTATTTT
TRBJ2-3 | TRBV5-4 | TRBD2 | NA | CASSRGLAGVEDTQYF | TGTGCCAGCAGCCGGGGACTAGCGGGAGTGGAAGATACGCAGTATTTT
TRBJ1-1 | TRBV7-8 | NA | NA | CASSDKGPGHTEAFF | TGTGCCAGCAGCGACAAGGGTCCCGGGCACACTGAAGCTTTCTTT
TRBJ2-2 | TRBV7-3 | NA | NA | CASRSDSSNTGELFF | TGTGCCAGCAGGTCGGACAGTTCGAACACCGGGGAGCTGTTTTTT
TRBJ1-2 | TRBV4-1 | TRBD1 | NA | CASSQDLRDRDGYTF | TGCGCCAGCAGCCAAGACCTCCGGGACAGAGATGGCTACACCTTC
TRBJ2-1 | TRBV2 | NA | NA | CARTLGPTYTYNEQFF | TGTGCCAGAACCCTTGGGCCTACCTATACCTACAATGAGCAGTTCTTC
TRBJ1-4 | TRBV5-4 | NA | NA | CASSPSSGQPNEKLFF | TGTGCCAGCAGCCCCTCGAGTGGACAGCCTAATGAAAAACTGTTTTTT
TRBJ1-2 | TRBV11-1 | TRBD1 | NA | CASSPGTAHYGYTF | TGTGCCAGCAGCCCCGGGACAGCGCACTATGGCTACACCTTC
TRBJ2-7 | TRBV19 | TRBD2 | NA | CASSGGLAGYEQYF | TGTGCCAGTAGTGGGGGACTAGCGGGCTACGAGCAGTACTTC